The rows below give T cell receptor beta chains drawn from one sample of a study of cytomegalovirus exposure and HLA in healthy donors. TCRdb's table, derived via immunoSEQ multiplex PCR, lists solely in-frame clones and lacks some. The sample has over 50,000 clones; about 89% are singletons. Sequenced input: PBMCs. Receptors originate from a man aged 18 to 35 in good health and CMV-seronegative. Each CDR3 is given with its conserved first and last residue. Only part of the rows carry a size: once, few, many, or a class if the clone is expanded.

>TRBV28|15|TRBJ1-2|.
CASSLPGGLNYGYTF
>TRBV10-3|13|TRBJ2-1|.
CAMGGGSYNEQFF
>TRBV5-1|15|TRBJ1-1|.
CASSFSGTQNTEAFF
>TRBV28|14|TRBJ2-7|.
CASSQPPGGYEQYF
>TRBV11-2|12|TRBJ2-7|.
CASSLQSYEQYF
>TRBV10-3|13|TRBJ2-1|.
CAISGSEYNEQFF
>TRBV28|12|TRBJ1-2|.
CATLQGTYGYTF
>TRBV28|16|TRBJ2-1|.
CASSSRTSGVYNEQFF
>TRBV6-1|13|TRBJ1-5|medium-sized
CASNYAGNQPQHF
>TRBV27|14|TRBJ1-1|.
CASSYNTGSTEAFF
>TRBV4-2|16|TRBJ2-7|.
CASSQDPTGTVYEQYF
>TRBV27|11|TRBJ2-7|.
CASSWANEQYF
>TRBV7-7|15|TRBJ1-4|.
CASSLGTGTNEKLFF
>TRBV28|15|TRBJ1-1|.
CASSLTGRRGTEAFF
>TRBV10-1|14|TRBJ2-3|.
CASSLTSAQDTQYF
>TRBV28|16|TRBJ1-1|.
CASSPRERGAYTEAFF
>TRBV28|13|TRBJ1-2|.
CASSSPGEGGYTF
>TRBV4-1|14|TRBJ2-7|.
CASSQHGAPYEQYF
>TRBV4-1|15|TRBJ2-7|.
CASSVGTGGSYEQYF
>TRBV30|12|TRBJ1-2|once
CAWIYTNYGYTF
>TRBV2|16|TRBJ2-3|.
CASSVTSGSTADTQYF
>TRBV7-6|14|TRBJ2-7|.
CASSLAGGTYEQYF
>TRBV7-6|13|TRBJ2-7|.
CASSLGQLYEQYF
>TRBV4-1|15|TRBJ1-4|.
CASRAVGTGDEKLFF
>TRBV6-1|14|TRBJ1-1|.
CASTLGQENTEAFF
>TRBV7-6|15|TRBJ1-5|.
CASSLGGGGNQPQHF
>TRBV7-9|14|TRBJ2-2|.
CASRTGQGTGELFF
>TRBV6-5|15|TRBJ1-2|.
CASRSISGTGVGYTF
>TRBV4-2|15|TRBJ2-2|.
CASSQGFTDTGELFF
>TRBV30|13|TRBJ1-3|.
CAWGQDSGNTIYF
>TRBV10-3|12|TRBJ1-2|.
CAISPTGDGYTF
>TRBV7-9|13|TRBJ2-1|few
CASTRTGRYEQFF
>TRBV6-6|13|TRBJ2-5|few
CASSWTGLETQYF
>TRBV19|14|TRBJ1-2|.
CASSIDRWYYGYTF
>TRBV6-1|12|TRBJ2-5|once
CASSRGQETQYF
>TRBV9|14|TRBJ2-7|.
CASSVDPSSYEQYF
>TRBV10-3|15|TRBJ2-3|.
CATKLRGGFTDTQYF
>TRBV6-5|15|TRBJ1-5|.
CASSPTLGANQPQHF
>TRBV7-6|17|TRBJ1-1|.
CASTPIYPATGSTEAFF
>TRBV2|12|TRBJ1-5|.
CASRDRGQPQHF
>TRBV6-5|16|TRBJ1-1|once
CASSYSYGTGAPEAFF
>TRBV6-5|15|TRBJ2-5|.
CASSRTGLVKETQYF
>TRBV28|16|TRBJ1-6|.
CASIGGGHGVSSPLHF
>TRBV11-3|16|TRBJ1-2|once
CASSPWSQGADYGYTF
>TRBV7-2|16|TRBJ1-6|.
CASSLGPTGYNSPLHF
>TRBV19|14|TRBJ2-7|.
CASSLTRGHYEQYF
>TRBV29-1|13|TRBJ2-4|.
CSVEVGGRNIQYF